A selection of T cell receptor beta chains follows, all from one sample in a study of CD8 T cells in Susac syndrome. TCRdb itself ran the immunoSEQ multiplex PCR reads through MiXCR, one entry per CDR3 protein. The repertoire holds around 130,000 distinct CDR3 sequences, roughly 94% seen once, with about 0.089% in the top ten. The sample comprised CD4+ T cells from PBMCs. The origin of the receptors is a human donor in good health. Both conserved end residues are part of each CDR3. D genes are given only for firm matches. Clone sizes are given selectively: once, few, many, or a class where the clone is expanded.

>.|TRBV19|TRBJ2-1|.
CASSIGGTLNMNEQFF
TGTGCCAGTAGTATAGGAGGGACCCTTAACATGAATGAGCAGTTCTTC
>.|TRBV5-1|TRBJ2-1|.
CASSLGFHNEQFF
TGCGCCAGCAGCTTGGGATTTCACAATGAGCAGTTCTTC
>.|TRBV7-8|TRBJ2-2|.
CASSPDVTNTGELFF
TGTGCCAGCAGCCCGGACGTCACGAACACCGGGGAGCTGTTTTTT
>.|TRBV6-5|TRBJ1-1|.
CASSYLQGTEAFF
TGTGCCAGCAGTTACCTTCAGGGGACAGAAGCTTTCTTT
>.|TRBV7-2|TRBJ1-6|.
CASSFQNSPLHF
TGTGCCAGCAGCTTCCAAAATTCACCCCTCCACTTT
>.|TRBV19|TRBJ2-1|.
CASSIPPAASSSYNEQFF
TGTGCCAGTAGTATCCCCCCGGCAGCGTCGAGCTCCTACAATGAGCAGTTCTTC
>.|TRBV10-2|TRBJ2-5|.
CASSEGQETQYF
TGCGCCAGCAGTGAGGGCCAAGAGACCCAGTACTTC
>TRBD1|TRBV30|TRBJ1-1|.
CAWNPGQLNTEAFF
TGTGCCTGGAATCCGGGACAGTTGAACACTGAAGCTTTCTTT
>TRBD1|TRBV28|TRBJ1-6|.
CASSPQGGAYNSPLHF
TGTGCCAGCAGTCCCCAGGGGGGGGCTTATAATTCACCCCTCCACTTT
>.|TRBV11-2|TRBJ2-3|.
CASSLTARVGSYF
TGTGCCAGCAGCCTCACTGCCAGGGTAGGGTCGTATTTT
>TRBD2|TRBV4-2|TRBJ2-3|.
CASSHGLAGDLTDTQYF
TGTGCCAGCAGCCATGGACTAGCGGGAGACCTTACAGATACGCAGTATTTT
>TRBD2|TRBV5-1|TRBJ2-1|.
CASSLAGTSGRSEQFF
TGCGCCAGCAGCTTGGCCGGGACTAGCGGGAGAAGTGAGCAGTTCTTC
>TRBD1|TRBV20-1|TRBJ1-1|once
CSARDRMNTEAFF
TGCAGTGCTCGGGACAGGATGAACACTGAAGCTTTCTTT
>.|TRBV7-2|TRBJ2-1|.
CASSPRLGEKGNEQFF
TGTGCCAGCAGCCCTCGTTTAGGGGAGAAAGGCAATGAGCAGTTCTTC
>.|TRBV7-9|TRBJ1-1|.
CASSSIGGTEAFF
TGTGCCAGCAGCTCCATCGGGGGTACTGAAGCTTTCTTT
>.|TRBV18|TRBJ1-5|once
CASSLQGGGQPQHF
TGTGCCAGCTCGCTTCAGGGTGGCGGCCAGCCCCAGCATTTT
>.|TRBV5-4|TRBJ2-5|.
CASSSSMEGQETQYF
TGTGCCAGCAGCTCATCCATGGAGGGCCAAGAGACCCAGTACTTC
>TRBD1|TRBV12-3/TRBV12-4|TRBJ1-2|.
CASSVTGGNYGYTF
TGTGCCAGCAGTGTGACAGGGGGTAACTATGGCTACACCTTC
>TRBD2|TRBV20-1|TRBJ2-1|.
CSARASGTTYNEQFF
TGCAGTGCTAGAGCGAGCGGGACGACCTACAATGAGCAGTTCTTC
>.|TRBV30|TRBJ1-3|.
CASTAGSGNTIYF
TGTGCCTCCACCGCGGGATCTGGAAACACCATATATTTT
>.|TRBV6-6|TRBJ2-2|once
CASSYRMGNTGELFF
TGTGCCAGCAGTTATCGTATGGGGAACACCGGGGAGCTGTTTTTT
>.|TRBV23-1|TRBJ2-3|.
CASSQPTLSSSTDTQYF
TGCGCCAGCAGTCAACCTACCCTAAGCAGTAGCACAGATACGCAGTATTTT
>TRBD2|TRBV2|TRBJ2-6|.
CASSERWSLAGLSGANVLTF
TGTGCCAGCAGTGAGCGTTGGTCTCTAGCGGGCCTCTCTGGGGCCAACGTCCTGACTTTC
>.|TRBV20-1|TRBJ1-2|.
CSARLGYDYGYTF
TGCAGTGCTAGATTGGGTTACGACTATGGCTACACCTTC
>.|TRBV4-3|TRBJ2-7|.
CASSEMTRPGDEQYF
TGCGCCAGCAGCGAGATGACCCGGCCAGGGGACGAGCAGTACTTC
>.|TRBV29-1|TRBJ1-1|.
CSVGGTWATEAFF
TGCAGCGTTGGAGGGACGTGGGCTACTGAAGCTTTCTTT
>TRBD1|TRBV7-2|TRBJ1-2|.
CASSRDDRVAGYTF
TGTGCCAGCAGCCGCGATGACAGGGTTGCGGGCTACACCTTC
>.|TRBV7-2|TRBJ2-2|.
CASSAFQAGTGELFF
TGTGCCAGCAGCGCATTCCAGGCCGGCACCGGGGAGCTGTTTTTT
>.|TRBV4-3|TRBJ2-1|.
CASSQEIAGSYNEQFF
TGCGCCAGCAGCCAAGAAATCGCGGGCTCCTACAATGAGCAGTTCTTC
>.|TRBV11-2|TRBJ2-7|.
CASSLGGLDYEQYF
TGTGCCAGCAGCTTAGGGGGCTTGGACTACGAGCAGTACTTC
>TRBD2|TRBV12-3/TRBV12-4|TRBJ2-1|.
CASSPTSGRNEQFF
TGTGCCAGCAGTCCAACTAGCGGGAGAAATGAGCAGTTCTTC
>.|TRBV5-6|TRBJ2-7|.
CASSSNPTFLTYEQYF
TGTGCCAGCAGCTCGAATCCGACTTTTCTCACCTACGAGCAGTACTTC
>.|TRBV2|TRBJ2-4|.
CASMAGWPAKNIQYF
TGTGCCAGCATGGCGGGGTGGCCAGCCAAAAACATTCAGTACTTC
>.|TRBV5-4|TRBJ2-3|.
CASSLVLATSTDTQYF
TGTGCCAGCAGCTTGGTCCTAGCGACTAGCACAGATACGCAGTATTTT
>.|TRBV5-6|TRBJ1-2|.
CASSPREYGYTF
TGTGCCAGCAGCCCGCGGGAGTATGGCTACACCTTC
>.|TRBV7-9|TRBJ2-1|.
CASSSHYTTTGTEQFF
TGTGCCAGCAGCTCCCATTACACGACCACCGGGACAGAGCAGTTCTTC